Following are 19 T cell receptor beta chains from one sample sequenced in a study of T-cell reconstitution after alpha-beta-depleted transplantation in children. The library targeted TCRbeta and was prepared with unique molecular identifiers. A single record per CDR3 protein comes from TCRdb applying MiXCR to the PCR reads. There are roughly 500,000 distinct CDR3 sequences in the sample; about a sixth occur only once, and about 3.1% lies in the top ten. Material: PBMCs from the stem cell graft donor, obtained from the stem cell graft. The receptor source for this set is a human donor who donated a stem cell graft to a child with acute lymphoblastic leukemia.

This clonotype has a handful of counts. This sequence joins TRBV10-1 and TRBJ2-4; no definite D call. The V end lost 4 bases, the J end lost 2 bases, and 12 bases lay between the germline ends. The CDR3 spans 15 residues. In germline, CDR1 is WNHNN, CDR2 SYGVQD (reference sequence). The CDR3 region is CASSGRHQTKNIQYF. CDR3 nucleotides: TGCGCCAGCAGTGGGAGACACCAAACCAAAAACATTCAGTACTTC.

In this sample, this clonotype turned up a few times. The gene calls are TRBV29-1 and TRBJ1-2; 9 positions agree with TRBD1. After removal of 4 bases from V and 4 bases from J, the junction contained 4 bases not matched to a gene. Germline V gene lookup returns CDR1 SQVTM and CDR2 ANQGSEA. The CDR3 consists of 13 residues. The CDR3 DNA reads TGCAGCGTTGCTGGACAGGGGTCCTATGGCTACACCTTC. Its protein product is CSVAGQGSYGYTF.

This chain links TRBV6-1 with TRBJ1-5, with D perhaps TRBD1 (6 bases). The V end lost 0 bases, the J end lost 6 bases, and 12 bases lay between the germline ends. Per germline, CDR1 MNHNS and CDR2 SASEGT. This CDR3 is 15 amino acids long. CDR3 bases: TGTGCCAGCAGTGAAGCAGCCTGGGGGCTTCAGCCCCAGCATTTT. Protein sequence: CASSEAAWGLQPQHF.

This clonotype has just a few counts. The chain combines TRBV5-5 with TRBJ2-7; TRBD1 aligns across 7 bases. The CDR3 length is 17 residues. CDR1 is SGHKS, CDR2 YYEKEE, per germline (reference sequence). The junction had 11 bases not matched to a gene; V was cut back by 2 bases and J by 0 bases. The CDR3 region has the DNA TGTGCCAGCAGCTTCCCTTCGACAGGGCCAATCTCCTACGAGCAGTACTTC. Protein sequence: CASSFPSTGPISYEQYF.

The chain employs TRBV27 and TRBJ1-4, with a possible D match to TRBD1 (5 bases). Germline V gene sequence: CDR1 MNHEY, CDR2 SMNVEV (reference sequence). Trimming removed 4 bases from V and 7 bases from J, with 16 bases in between. This CDR3 comprises 15 residues. The CDR3 sequence is CASSSNPVGGEKLFF. The CDR3 coding sequence is TGTGCCAGCAGTTCAAACCCGGTGGGGGGTGAAAAACTGTTTTTT.

This clonotype appeared a few times. The chain uses TRBV7-3 and TRBJ2-1; 9 positions agree with TRBD1. V gave up 0 bases and J gave up 7 bases; unmatched junction bases: 7. In germline, CDR1 is SGHTA, CDR2 FQGTGA. This CDR3 region has 16 residues. The CDR3 coding sequence is TGTGCCAGCAGCTTAACAGGGACAGGGAACGAGAATGAGCAGTTCTTC. It codes for CASSLTGTGNENEQFF.

The rearrangement links TRBV6-1 to TRBJ1-6; D unresolved. This CDR3 comprises 12 residues. V lost 2 bases and J 8 bases, leaving 4 bases between the germline ends. Germline CDR1 reads MNHNS; CDR2 reads SASEGT. CDR3 sequence: CASSERDSPLHF. The DNA for the CDR3 is TGTGCCAGCAGTGAAAGGGATTCACCCCTCCACTTT.

The genes are TRBV30 and TRBJ2-1; 9 positions agree with TRBD2. Germline values: CDR1 GTSNPN, CDR2 SVGIG (reference sequence). The CDR3 is made up of 15 amino acids. Trimming took 3 bases from V and 5 from J; bases not matched to a gene: 8. CDR3 sequence: CAWSWLAGLDNEQFF. The CDR3 region has the DNA TGTGCCTGGAGCTGGCTAGCGGGACTCGACAATGAGCAGTTCTTC.

The chain combines TRBV7-8 with TRBJ2-1; D unresolved. V dropped 3 bases and J dropped 0 bases, with 9 bases sitting between them. Germline CDR1 SGHVS, CDR2 FQNEAQ. The CDR3 is 15 residues long. This CDR3 reads CASSFRESSYNEQFF. CDR3 DNA: TGTGCCAGCAGCTTTAGGGAAAGCTCCTACAATGAGCAGTTCTTC. Together with reference TRBV7-8 and TRBJ2-1, the CDR3 gives the full variable domain: GAGVSQSPRYKVAKRGQDVALRCDPISGHVSLFWYQQALGQGPEFLTYFQNEAQLDKSGLPSDRFFAERPEGSVSTLKIQRTQQEDSAVYLCASSFRESSYNEQFFGPGTRLTVL.

This chain uses TRBV7-3 with TRBJ1-3; 7 bases are shared with TRBD1. This CDR3 spans 15 amino acids. V lost 5 bases, J lost 4 bases, and 8 bases stayed unmatched. Germline loops: CDR1 SGHTA, CDR2 FQGTGA. In DNA, the CDR3 is TGTGCCAGCAGCCAAACCACAGGGGTCGGAAACACCATATATTTT. Translated, it gives CASSQTTGVGNTIYF.

Points on this clonotype: Germline and junction disagree at one end, which may indicate a read error. V is TRBV12-3 or TRBV12-4 and J is TRBJ2-7, with 12 bases fitting TRBD2. The CDR3 totals 18 residues. The CDR3 bases are TGTGCCAGCACCCATCTGACTAGCGGGAGCTCTCCCTCCTACCAGCAGTACTTC. Its protein is CASTHLTSGSSPSYQQYF.

This sequence joins TRBV5-1 and TRBJ2-7; possibly TRBD2 for D (5 bases). With 6 bases removed from V and 2 bases from J, the gap between germline ends came to 18 bases. Per germline, CDR1 SGHRS and CDR2 YFSETQ. CDR3 size: 15 residues. CDR3 nucleotide sequence: TGCGCCAGCACTGGAGATAGAGGGAGAACCTACGAGCAGTACTTC. Translation: CASTGDRGRTYEQYF.

There are a few counts of this clonotype. This chain links TRBV11-2 with TRBJ1-4, with a possible D match to TRBD1 (6 bases). The V end lost 2 bases, the J end lost 3 bases, and 19 bases lay between the germline ends. CDR1 is SGHAT and CDR2 is FQNNGV in the germline V gene. The CDR3 is made up of 18 amino acids. The CDR3 loop is CASSLLLGRQDSNEKLFF. In nucleotides, the CDR3 is TGTGCCAGCAGCTTACTCCTTGGGAGACAGGACTCTAATGAAAAACTGTTTTTT.

The chain joins TRBV20-1 to TRBJ2-5; 11 nucleotides line up with TRBD1. This CDR3 region has 15 residues. J was trimmed by 5 bases and V by 4 bases; bases with no gene match: 9. Germline CDR1 and CDR2: DFQATT and SNEGSKA (reference sequence). Here the CDR3 reads CSANHGQGAGETQYF. The CDR3, as DNA: TGCAGTGCTAACCACGGACAGGGGGCGGGTGAGACCCAGTACTTC.

CDR3 sequence: CASSRPGYSNQPQHF. CDR3 bases: TGTGCCAGCAGTCGCCCGGGATATAGCAATCAGCCCCAGCATTTT. The chain is built from TRBV12-3 or TRBV12-4 and TRBJ1-5; no definite D call. With 5 bases removed from V and 0 bases from J, the gap between germline ends came to 11 bases. The CDR3 totals 15 residues.

The chain uses TRBV7-2 and TRBJ2-7, with 8 nucleotides matching TRBD2. CDR3 length: 16 residues. Looked up from germline, CDR1 is SGHTA and CDR2 is FQGNSA. The trim removed 1 base at V and 0 bases at J, leaving 5 bases unmatched. The CDR3 bases are TGTGCCAGCAGCTTAGGACCGACTAGCGCCTCCTACGAGCAGTACTTC. Amino acids: CASSLGPTSASYEQYF. The full variable domain, rest sourced from reference TRBV7-2 and TRBJ2-7, is GAGVSQSPSNKVTEKGKDVELRCDPISGHTALYWYRQSLGQGLEFLIYFQGNSAPDKSGLPSDRFSAERTGGSVSTLTIQRTQQEDSAVYLCASSLGPTSASYEQYFGPGTRLTVT.

This clonotype was found a few times. The V call is TRBV19, the J call TRBJ1-1, with D unresolved. V lost 7 bases and J lost 4, with 7 bases in between. The germline gives CDR1 LNHDA, CDR2 SQIVND (reference sequence). The CDR3 has 11 amino acids. The CDR3 spells CASKRVTEAFF. CDR3 DNA: TGTGCCAGTAAACGGGTCACTGAAGCTTTCTTT.

The rearrangement links TRBV13 to TRBJ2-1; weak D call: TRBD1 (6 bases). The CDR3 consists of 15 residues. Trimming took 3 bases from V and 8 from J, leaving 17 bases between them. Germline V gene data show CDR1 as PRHDT and CDR2 as FYEKMQ (reference sequence). The CDR3 sequence is CASSFFTGFIDEQFF. DNA for the CDR3: TGTGCCAGCAGCTTTTTTACAGGGTTTATCGATGAGCAGTTCTTC.

J is TRBJ1-4 and V is TRBV7-9; D call uncertain. The germline V gene encodes CDR1 SEHNR and CDR2 FQNEAQ (reference sequence). Trimming stripped 1 base from V and 5 bases from J, with 14 bases between. The CDR3 spans 16 residues. CDR3 sequence reads: CASSLGAAPPNEKLFF. CDR3 bases: TGTGCCAGCAGCTTAGGGGCGGCGCCTCCCAATGAAAAACTGTTTTTT.